The 27 T cell receptor beta chains listed next were all sequenced from one sample in a study of OX40 agonist ivuxolimab in advanced cancers. Produced via immunoSEQ multiplex PCR; TCRdb's table is partial and in-frame only. This table has tens of thousands of clones, roughly nine tenths appearing once. The sample here was CD4+ or CD8+ T cells sorted from blood, taken in a trial of the OX40 agonist ivuxolimab. The receptors here all came from an adult with an advanced solid tumor such as melanoma, head and neck, liver or kidney cancer.

The genes are TRBV30 and TRBJ2-1; 9 bases fit TRBD1. There are 14 residues in the CDR3. The J segment lost 6 bases and the V segment lost 4 bases, leaving 7 bases of the junction unmatched. The germline CDR1 and CDR2 sequences are GTSNPN and SVGIG (reference sequence). CDR3 protein: CAWKDRGSPNEQFF. The DNA for the CDR3 is TGTGCCTGGAAGGACAGGGGAAGTCCCAATGAGCAGTTCTTC.

The chain has TRBV5-4 and TRBJ1-2; a weak D match, TRBD1 (5 bases). The V end was cut by 6 bases, the J end by 6 bases, with 18 bases between. Germline CDR1 is SGHNT and CDR2 is YYREEE (reference sequence). The CDR3 runs to 14 residues. CDR3 in DNA: TGTGCCAGCACCCTTTCCGGCAGGGCCCATGGCTACACCTTC. It specifies CASTLSGRAHGYTF.

The chain recombines TRBV9 with TRBJ1-2; D is ambiguous. V was trimmed by 4 bases and J by 8 bases, leaving 15 bases between them. The CDR3 length is 13 residues. Germline V gene data show CDR1 as SGDLS and CDR2 as YYNGEE. CDR3 in DNA: TGTGCCAGCAGCCCTTTGGAAGGGCGCGGCTACACCTTC. Its translation: CASSPLEGRGYTF.

J is TRBJ2-3 and V is TRBV11-2; no clear D gene. V shed 3 bases and J shed 2 bases, with 6 bases lying between them. This CDR3 contains 13 residues. The germline V gene has CDR1 SGHAT and CDR2 FQNNGV. The CDR3, as DNA: TGTGCCAGCAGCTTGCAGTACACAGATACGCAGTATTTT. Its translation is CASSLQYTDTQYF.

The chain couples TRBV9 to TRBJ1-2; D ambiguous. Germline-derived CDR1 and CDR2 are SGDLS and YYNGEE. The CDR3 is made up of 15 amino acids. Trimming took off 3 bases at V and 5 bases at J, with 17 bases between the two ends. In DNA, the CDR3 is TGTGCCAGCAGCGACCCCCGGGGTTGGTCATATGGCTACACCTTC. Translation gives CASSDPRGWSYGYTF.

This chain connects TRBV23-1 to TRBJ2-7, with D possibly TRBD2 on 6 matching bases. TRBV23-1 carries the ORF label, with uncertain function. This CDR3 comprises 16 residues. V gave up 7 bases and J gave up 2 bases, with 21 bases separating them. CDR3 nucleotide sequence: TGCGCCAGCACCACAAAAGGGACTCCGGAAACCTACGAGCAGTACTTC. The encoded protein is CASTTKGTPETYEQYF.

This clone was picked up one time. The rearrangement joins TRBV30 to TRBJ2-7, with unresolved D. Trimming removed 3 bases at V and 5 bases at J, with 11 bases between. The CDR3 spans 12 residues. Germline V gene data show CDR1 as GTSNPN and CDR2 as SVGIG (reference sequence). The CDR3 sequence: CAWRYSLNEQYF. In DNA form, the CDR3 reads TGTGCCTGGAGATACAGTCTGAACGAGCAGTACTTC.

This sequence joins TRBV27 and TRBJ2-7; D gene unclear. This CDR3 is built from 12 residues. The V gene lost 3 bases and the J gene lost 4 bases, with 7 bases spanning the gap. Germline V CDR1 and CDR2: MNHEY, SMNVEV (reference sequence). CDR3 amino acids: CASSFLGYEQYF. CDR3 bases: TGTGCCAGCAGTTTCTTGGGGTACGAGCAGTACTTC.

V is TRBV6-1 and J is TRBJ2-1; 8 nucleotides align to TRBD2. V was pared by 6 bases and J by 0 bases, with 4 bases of the junction left unmatched. The CDR3 runs 15 residues. Germline loops: CDR1 MNHNS, CDR2 SASEGT. CDR3 nucleotides: TGTGCCAGCAGAGAGCGGGAGAGCTCCTACAATGAGCAGTTCTTC. Translated: CASRERESSYNEQFF.

The sample holds a few counts of this clone. The gene calls are TRBV10-3 and TRBJ2-7; 8 nucleotides line up with TRBD2. The CDR3 runs 15 residues. The J segment lost 2 bases and the V segment lost 6 bases, leaving 9 bases of the junction unmatched. Per germline, CDR1 ENHRY and CDR2 SYGVKD. The CDR3 sequence is CAIRSLFGRAYEQYF. The CDR3 DNA reads TGTGCCATCAGGTCCCTCTTCGGGAGGGCCTACGAGCAGTACTTC.

This clone showed up just once. The J gene is TRBJ2-3, the V gene TRBV7-9; D is possibly TRBD2 (6 bases). Per the germline V gene, CDR1 is SEHNR and CDR2 is FQNEAQ (reference sequence). This CDR3 is 13 amino acids long. The chain's CDR3 is CALNLLIRGTQYF. CDR3 coding DNA: TGTGCACTAAACCTCCTAATTCGGGGGACGCAGTATTTT. Full variable domain (remainder filled in from reference TRBV7-9 and TRBJ2-3): DTGVSQNPRHKITKRGQNVTFRCDPISEHNRLYWYRQTLGQGPEFLTYFQNEAQLEKSRLLSDRFSAERPKGSFSTLEIQRTEQGDSAMYLCALNLLIRGTQYFGPGTRLTVL.

The genes are TRBV29-1 and TRBJ2-3, with D unresolved. Germline V gives CDR1 SQVTM, CDR2 ANQGSEA. V was shortened by 6 bases and J by 3 bases, with 19 bases between the two germline ends. The CDR3 is made up of 15 amino acids. CDR3 nucleotide sequence: TGCAGCGTGCCGTGGGCCGCTCCAGTGACAGATACGCAGTATTTT. This codes for CSVPWAAPVTDTQYF.

The chain has TRBV18 and TRBJ2-1; a possible D gene is TRBD1 (6 bases). In germline, CDR1 is KGHSH, CDR2 LQKENI. V was cut by 3 bases and J by 5 bases, with 11 bases left in between. The CDR3 length is 14 residues. The CDR3: CASSPRQVDNEQFF. In DNA form, the CDR3 reads TGTGCCAGCTCACCCCGACAGGTAGACAATGAGCAGTTCTTC. The entire variable domain, with the rest obtained from reference TRBV18 and TRBJ2-1, is as follows: NAGVMQNPRHLVRRRGQEARLRCSPMKGHSHVYWYRQLPEEGLKFMVYLQKENIIDESGMPKERFSAEFPKEGPSILRIQQVVRGDSAAYFCASSPRQVDNEQFFGPGTRLTVL.

This chain connects TRBV23-1 to TRBJ2-5, with 7 bases identical to TRBD2. TRBV23-1 has ORF status, its function being uncertain. J was trimmed by 3 bases and V by 4 bases; bases with no gene match: 2. The CDR3 sequence is 13 residues long. The CDR3: CASSRGGEETQYF. CDR3 bases: TGCGCCAGCAGTCGGGGGGGAGAAGAGACCCAGTACTTC.

This chain links TRBV7-9 with TRBJ2-7; the D is unclear. Germline-derived CDR1 and CDR2 are SEHNR and FQNEAQ (reference sequence). This CDR3 is 12 amino acids long. V shed 4 bases and J shed 7 bases, with 11 bases lying between them. CDR3 in amino acids: CASSSLLEEQYF. The CDR3 DNA reads TGTGCCAGCAGCTCCCTTCTTGAAGAGCAGTACTTC.

This chain connects TRBV6-1 to TRBJ2-5; weak D call: TRBD2 (5 bases). V was pared by 2 bases and J by 7 bases, with 11 bases between. This CDR3 contains 13 residues. Looked up from germline, CDR1 is MNHNS and CDR2 is SASEGT. The CDR3 loop reads CASSENVSGTQYF. CDR3 bases: TGTGCCAGCAGTGAAAATGTGAGCGGGACCCAGTACTTC.

V and J are TRBV19 and TRBJ2-7; 7 bases fit TRBD2. CDR3 length equals 15 residues. V dropped 3 bases and J dropped 2; count of bases not matched to a gene: 7. In germline, CDR1 is LNHDA, CDR2 SQIVND (reference sequence). CDR3 nucleotide sequence: TGTGCCAGTAGTATTTGGGGCACTAGCGCCTACGAGCAGTACTTC. Translated, it gives CASSIWGTSAYEQYF.

V usage is TRBV7-9 and J usage is TRBJ2-3; no firm D call. The V end lost 4 bases, the J end lost 4 bases, and 12 bases lay between the germline ends. Germline V lookup: CDR1 SEHNR, CDR2 FQNEAQ (reference sequence). The CDR3 consists of 14 residues. The CDR3 protein is CASSSPTLPDTQYF. The CDR3 coding sequence is TGTGCCAGCAGCTCCCCCACCCTCCCAGATACGCAGTATTTT.

The chain carries TRBV6-1 and TRBJ2-7; 7 nucleotides align to TRBD2. Germline loops: CDR1 MNHNS, CDR2 SASEGT. This CDR3 spans 14 amino acids. V lost 4 bases and J lost 2; bases outside the gene matches: 5. The DNA for the CDR3 is TGTGCCAGCAGTGGCTCCCGGGAGGCCTACGAGCAGTACTTC. It yields the protein CASSGSREAYEQYF.

As to this clone: At the DNA level, this CDR3 is encoded by other sequences in the same sample as well. CDR3 nucleotide sequence: TGTGCCAGCAGCTTCGGAGGTACTAGCACAGATACGCAGTATTTT. This encodes CASSFGGTSTDTQYF. The gene calls are TRBV11-2 and TRBJ2-3; the D gene is possibly TRBD2 (5 bases). Germline CDR1 and CDR2: SGHAT and FQNNGV. The CDR3 runs to 15 residues. The ends were cut back, 3 bases at V and 0 bases at J, with 10 bases in the middle.

This chain uses TRBV5-1 with TRBJ2-1, with 10 bases matching TRBD1. This CDR3 spans 15 amino acids. Germline-derived CDR1 and CDR2 are SGHRS and YFSETQ. V was pared by 5 bases and J by 4 bases, with 6 bases of the junction left unmatched. CDR3 in DNA: TGCGCCAGCAGGCCGGGACAGGGGCCGTACAATGAGCAGTTCTTC. This gives the protein CASRPGQGPYNEQFF.

This chain joins TRBV7-9 and TRBJ2-5; 8 positions agree with TRBD2. CDR3 size: 14 residues. The V gene's germline CDR1 is SEHNR and CDR2 FQNEAQ (reference sequence). V dropped 5 bases and J dropped 4; count of bases not matched to a gene: 6. The DNA of the CDR3 is TGTGCCAGCAGCCCCACGGGAGGGGCAGAGACCCAGTACTTC. Its translation is CASSPTGGAETQYF.

This clone came up a few times. The J gene is TRBJ2-7, the V gene TRBV10-3; possible D gene TRBD1, 5 bases. V gave up 3 bases and J gave up 7 bases, with 19 bases separating them. From germline, CDR1 is ENHRY and CDR2 SYGVKD. This CDR3 has 15 amino acids. Here the CDR3 DNA reads TGTGCCATCAGTGATCCCGAAACAGGAACGTGGGAGCAGTACTTC. As protein: CAISDPETGTWEQYF.

V gene TRBV30 combines with J gene TRBJ1-5; tentatively, D is TRBD1 (5 bases). Germline CDR1 and CDR2: GTSNPN and SVGIG (reference sequence). The CDR3 has 14 residues. Trimming removed 1 base from V and 2 bases from J, with 9 bases in between. The CDR3 region is CAWSEGFGNQPQHF. The CDR3 DNA reads TGTGCCTGGAGTGAGGGGTTTGGCAATCAGCCCCAGCATTTT.

The gene calls are TRBV11-3 and TRBJ2-1, with a tentative D call TRBD2 (5 bases). V shed 1 base and J shed 7 bases, with 17 bases lying between them. The germline CDR1 and CDR2 sequences are SGHNT and YENEEA. CDR3 length equals 16 residues. The DNA for the CDR3 is TGTGCCAGCAGCTTAGGACGGGAAACTACAAAGAATGAGCAGTTCTTC. Its translation: CASSLGRETTKNEQFF.

The chain links TRBV19 to TRBJ2-7; the D is unclear. With 5 bases removed from V and 5 bases from J, the gap between germline ends came to 16 bases. The CDR3 spans 14 residues. The V gene's germline CDR1 is LNHDA and CDR2 SQIVND (reference sequence). The CDR3 region has the DNA TGTGCCAGTAGTTTTGGCCAAAGCAATAACGAGCAGTACTTC. It codes for CASSFGQSNNEQYF. The full variable domain, completed using reference TRBV19 and TRBJ2-7, is DGGITQSPKYLFRKEGQNVTLSCEQNLNHDAMYWYRQDPGQGLRLIYYSQIVNDFQKGDIAEGYSVSREKKESFPLTVTSAQKNPTAFYLCASSFGQSNNEQYFGPGTRLTVT.

The chain joins TRBV5-1 to TRBJ2-7; no definite D call. V lost 2 bases, J lost 2 bases, and 5 bases lay in between. Germline assignment: CDR1 SGHRS and CDR2 YFSETQ. The length of the CDR3 is 12 residues. This CDR3 reads CASSFDAYEQYF. CDR3 in DNA: TGCGCCAGCAGCTTTGATGCCTACGAGCAGTACTTC.